What follows is one T cell receptor beta chain and its context. These data belong to a study of cytomegalovirus exposure and HLA in healthy donors. The wider study: The 95 million to 120 million unique TCR beta sequences, from roughly 170 million T cells, were found by an earlier analysis.

With 60 Vbeta and 13 Jbeta primers, the PCR was carried out. Profiled with immunoSEQ multiplex PCR; TCRdb holds only in-frame clones, not every one. This table has 110,000 or so clones, roughly 72% appearing once. CDR1 and CDR2 (germline): LNHNV, YYDKDF (reference sequence). The CDR3 extends over 12 amino acids. V was cut by 5 bases and J by 2 bases, with 7 bases left in between. V gene TRBV15 combines with J gene TRBJ2-7; D remains unclear. Specimen: PBMCs. The receptor's source is a woman between 40 and 50 years old in good health and CMV-seropositive. The CDR3 loop is CATSYGTYEQYF. For the CDR3, the DNA is TGTGCCACCAGCTACGGTACCTACGAGCAGTACTTC.